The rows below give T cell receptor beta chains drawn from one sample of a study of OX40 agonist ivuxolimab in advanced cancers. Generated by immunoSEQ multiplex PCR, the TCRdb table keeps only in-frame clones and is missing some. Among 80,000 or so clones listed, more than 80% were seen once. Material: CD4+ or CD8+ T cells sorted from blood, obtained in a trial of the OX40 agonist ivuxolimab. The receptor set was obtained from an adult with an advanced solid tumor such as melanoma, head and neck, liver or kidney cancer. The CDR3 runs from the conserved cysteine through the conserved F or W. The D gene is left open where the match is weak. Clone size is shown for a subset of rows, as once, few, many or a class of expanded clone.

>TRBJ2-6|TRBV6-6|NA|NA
TGTGCCAGCATAGCGGCAGACACTGGGGCCAACGTCCTGACTTTC
CASIAADTGANVLTF
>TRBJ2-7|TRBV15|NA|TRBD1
TGTGCCACCAGCAGCACCCAGTCCGGGACAGGGTCCTACGAGCAGTACTTC
CATSSTQSGTGSYEQYF
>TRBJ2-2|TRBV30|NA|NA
TGTGCCTGGAGCCTCATCAGGGATCACGGGGAGCTGTTTTTT
CAWSLIRDHGELFF
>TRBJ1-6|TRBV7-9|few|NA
TGTGCCAGCAGCTCTAATTCACCCCTCCACTTT
CASSSNSPLHF
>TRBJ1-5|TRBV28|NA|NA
TGTGCCAGCAGTGTCCGCCGACAGTGGTTCCAGGGAAAGCCCCAGCATTTT
CASSVRRQWFQGKPQHF
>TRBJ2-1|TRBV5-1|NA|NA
TGCGCCAGCACCGCGGACCGTCACAATGAGCAGTTCTTC
CASTADRHNEQFF
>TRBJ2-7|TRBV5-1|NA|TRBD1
TGCGCCAGCAGCCCGGACAGGGTGGGATACGAGCAGTACTTC
CASSPDRVGYEQYF
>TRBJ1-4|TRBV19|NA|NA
TGTGCCAGTAGTATAGCCCAGGGGAGGCGTGAAAAACTGTTTTTT
CASSIAQGRREKLFF
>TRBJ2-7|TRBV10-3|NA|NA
TGTGCCATCAGTGCCAGCTCCTACGAGCAGTACTTC
CAISASSYEQYF
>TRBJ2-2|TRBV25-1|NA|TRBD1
TGTGCCAGCAGAGTGACAGGGCTAGACGGCGGGGAGCTGTTTTTT
CASRVTGLDGGELFF
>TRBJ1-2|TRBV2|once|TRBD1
TGTGCCAGCAGGCAAACAGGGGTCATCTATGGCTACACCTTC
CASRQTGVIYGYTF
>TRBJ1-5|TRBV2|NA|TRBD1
TGTGCCAGCATTTCGGACAGGGGGCAGCCCCAGCATTTT
CASISDRGQPQHF
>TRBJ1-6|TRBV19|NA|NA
TGTGCCAGTAGTATTACGGAGGGACTCTCACCCCTCCACTTT
CASSITEGLSPLHF
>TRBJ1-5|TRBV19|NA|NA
TGTGCCAGTTCCGGGGGCAATCAGCCCCAGCATTTT
CASSGGNQPQHF
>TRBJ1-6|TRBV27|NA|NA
TGTGCCAGCAGTCCGCGGGCCAGAAGCTCCTATAATTCACCCCTCCACTTT
CASSPRARSSYNSPLHF
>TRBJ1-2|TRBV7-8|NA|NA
TGTGCCAGCAGCCCCGCACAGGCTAACTATGGCTACACCTTC
CASSPAQANYGYTF
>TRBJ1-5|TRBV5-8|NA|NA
TGTGCCAGCAGCTTGGCCCGGGGCTGGGATCAGCCCCAGCATTTT
CASSLARGWDQPQHF
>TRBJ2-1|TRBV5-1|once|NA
TGCGCCAGCAGCTTGATTAGCGGAGGGCGACTAAATGAGCAGTTCTTC
CASSLISGGRLNEQFF
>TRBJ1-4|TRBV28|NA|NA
TGTGCCAGCAGTTTATGGCAGGCTTCGAACGAAAAACTGTTTTTT
CASSLWQASNEKLFF
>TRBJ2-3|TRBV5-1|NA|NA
TGCGCCAGCAGCCCGCAGGGGTTCCGGGCAGATACGCAGTATTTT
CASSPQGFRADTQYF
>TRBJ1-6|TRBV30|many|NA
TGTGCCTGGAGTGTGAGTCAGGGGAATTCACCCCTCCACTTT
CAWSVSQGNSPLHF
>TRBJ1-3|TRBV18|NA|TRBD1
TGTGCCAGCTCACCGGTTCCCGGGACAGGTAACTCTGGAAACACCATATATTTT
CASSPVPGTGNSGNTIYF
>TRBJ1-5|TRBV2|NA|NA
TGTGCCAGCACTGATTATAGCAATCAGCCCCAGCATTTT
CASTDYSNQPQHF
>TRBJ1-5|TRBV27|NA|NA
TGTGCCAGCAGGGGCCTCGGGGGCGGCAATCAGCCCCAGCATTTT
CASRGLGGGNQPQHF
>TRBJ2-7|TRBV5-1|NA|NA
TGCGCCAGCGGTACTAACAGGCACGAGCAGTACTTC
CASGTNRHEQYF
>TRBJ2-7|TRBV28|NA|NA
TGTGCCAGCAGTCCCCCCGACCAGGTCCCGTACGCCGAGCAGTACTTC
CASSPPDQVPYAEQYF
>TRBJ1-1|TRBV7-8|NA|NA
TGTGCCAGCAGCCCCGGCAAACGGGACACTGAAGCTTTCTTT
CASSPGKRDTEAFF
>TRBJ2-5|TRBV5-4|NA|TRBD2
TGTGCCAGCAGCTTGGGGGTGGGACTAGAAGAGACCCAGTACTTC
CASSLGVGLEETQYF
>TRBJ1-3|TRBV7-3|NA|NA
TGTGCCAGCAGCTTAAACCCCCAGGGGCAGGGAAGGGGAAACACCATATATTTT
CASSLNPQGQGRGNTIYF
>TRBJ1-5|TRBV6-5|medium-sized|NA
TGTGCCAGCGGACAGAACAATCAGCCCCAGCATTTT
CASGQNNQPQHF
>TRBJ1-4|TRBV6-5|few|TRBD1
TGTGCAACGGGACAGCAAAGAGAAAAACTGTTTTTT
CATGQQREKLFF
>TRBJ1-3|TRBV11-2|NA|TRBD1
TGTGCCAGCAGCTTCCAACACAGGGGTGCGGGAAACACCATATATTTT
CASSFQHRGAGNTIYF
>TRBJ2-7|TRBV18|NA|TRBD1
TGTGCCAGCTCACCGGAGACAGGGGACAAAGACGAGCAGTACTTC
CASSPETGDKDEQYF
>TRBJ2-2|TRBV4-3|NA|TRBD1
TGCGCCAGCAGCCAAGGTCCCAGGGGGCTTGATACCGGGGAGCTGTTTTTT
CASSQGPRGLDTGELFF
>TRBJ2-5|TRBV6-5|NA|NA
TGTGCCAGCAGCCGCCTTGATCAAGAGACCCAGTACTTC
CASSRLDQETQYF
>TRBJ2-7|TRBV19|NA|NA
TGTGCCAGTAACCGGGGTCCTTCCTACGAGCAGTACTTC
CASNRGPSYEQYF
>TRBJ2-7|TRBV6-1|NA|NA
TGTGCCAGCAACACAGGGTCTATCACCTACGAGCAGTACTTC
CASNTGSITYEQYF
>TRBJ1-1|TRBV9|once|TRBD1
TGTGCCAGCAGCGCCTCAGGGGGTTACACTGAAGCTTTCTTT
CASSASGGYTEAFF
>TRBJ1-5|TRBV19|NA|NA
TGTGCCAGTACCCCCCGGGATAGCAATCAGCCCCAGCATTTT
CASTPRDSNQPQHF
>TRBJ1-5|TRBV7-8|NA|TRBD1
TGTGCCAGTACCGGGACAGGGCTGGGACAGCCCCAGCATTTT
CASTGTGLGQPQHF